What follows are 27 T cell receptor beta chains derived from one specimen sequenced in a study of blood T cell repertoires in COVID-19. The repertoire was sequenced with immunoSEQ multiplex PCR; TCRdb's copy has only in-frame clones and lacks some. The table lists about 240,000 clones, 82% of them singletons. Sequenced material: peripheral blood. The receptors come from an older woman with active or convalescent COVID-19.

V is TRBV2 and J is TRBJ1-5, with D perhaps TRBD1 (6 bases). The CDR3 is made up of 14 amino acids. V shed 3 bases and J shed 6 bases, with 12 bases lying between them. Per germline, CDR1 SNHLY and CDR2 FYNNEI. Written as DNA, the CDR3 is TGTGCCAGCAGTGATCAGGGCAGGGGTCAGCCCCAGCATTTT. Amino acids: CASSDQGRGQPQHF.

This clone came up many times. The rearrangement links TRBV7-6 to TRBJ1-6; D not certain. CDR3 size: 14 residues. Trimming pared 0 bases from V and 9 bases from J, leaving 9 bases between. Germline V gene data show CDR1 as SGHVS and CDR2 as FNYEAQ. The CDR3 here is CASSLAGVGSPLHF. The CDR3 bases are TGTGCCAGCAGCTTAGCCGGGGTGGGTTCACCCCTCCACTTT.

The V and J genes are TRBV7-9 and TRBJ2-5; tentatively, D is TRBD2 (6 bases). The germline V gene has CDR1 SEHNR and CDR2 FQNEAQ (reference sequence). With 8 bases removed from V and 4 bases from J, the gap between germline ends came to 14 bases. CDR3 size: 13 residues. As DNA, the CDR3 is TGTGCCAGCCCCCGGGGGACGGGAGAGACCCAGTACTTC. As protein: CASPRGTGETQYF.

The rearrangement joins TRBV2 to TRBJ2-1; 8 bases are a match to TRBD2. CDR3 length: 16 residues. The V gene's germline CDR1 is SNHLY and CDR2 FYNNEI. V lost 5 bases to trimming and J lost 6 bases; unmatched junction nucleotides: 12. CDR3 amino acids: CASSWAPGLGLNEQFF. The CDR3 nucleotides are TGTGCCAGCAGTTGGGCCCCGGGACTAGGACTCAATGAGCAGTTCTTC.

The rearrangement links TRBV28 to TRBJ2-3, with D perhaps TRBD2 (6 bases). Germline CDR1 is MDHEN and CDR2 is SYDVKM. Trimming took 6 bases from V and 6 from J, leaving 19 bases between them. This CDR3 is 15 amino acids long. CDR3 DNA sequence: TGTGCCAGCAGCCCCCGCGGGGCGCTGACGGATACGCAGTATTTT. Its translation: CASSPRGALTDTQYF.

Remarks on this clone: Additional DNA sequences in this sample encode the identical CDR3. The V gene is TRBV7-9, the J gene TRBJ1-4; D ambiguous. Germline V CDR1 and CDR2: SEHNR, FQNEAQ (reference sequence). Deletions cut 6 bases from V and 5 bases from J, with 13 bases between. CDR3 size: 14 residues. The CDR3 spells CASSLTGSNEKLFF. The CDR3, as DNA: TGTGCCAGCAGTTTGACTGGTTCCAATGAAAAACTGTTTTTT.

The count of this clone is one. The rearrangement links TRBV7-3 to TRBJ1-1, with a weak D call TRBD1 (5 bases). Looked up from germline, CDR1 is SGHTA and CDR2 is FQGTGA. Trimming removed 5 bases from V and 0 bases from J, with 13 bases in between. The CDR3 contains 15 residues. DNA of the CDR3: TGTGCCAGCAGCCCCCAGGGAAACCTGAACACTGAAGCTTTCTTT. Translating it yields CASSPQGNLNTEAFF.

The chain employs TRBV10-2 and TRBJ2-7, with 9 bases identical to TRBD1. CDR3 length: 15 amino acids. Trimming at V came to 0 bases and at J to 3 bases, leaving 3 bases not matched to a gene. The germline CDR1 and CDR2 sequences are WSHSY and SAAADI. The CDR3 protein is CASSESAGQGYEQYF. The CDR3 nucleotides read TGCGCCAGCAGTGAGTCTGCGGGACAGGGCTACGAGCAGTACTTC.

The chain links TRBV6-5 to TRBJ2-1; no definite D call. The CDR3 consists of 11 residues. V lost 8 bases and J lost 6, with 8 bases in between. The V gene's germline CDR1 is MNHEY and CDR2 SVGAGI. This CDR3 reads CASQVANEQFF. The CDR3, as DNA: TGTGCCAGCCAGGTTGCCAATGAGCAGTTCTTC.

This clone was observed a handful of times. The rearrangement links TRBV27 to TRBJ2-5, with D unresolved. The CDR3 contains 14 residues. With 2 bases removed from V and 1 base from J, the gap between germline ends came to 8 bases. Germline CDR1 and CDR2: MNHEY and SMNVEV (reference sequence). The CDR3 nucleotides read TGTGCCAGCAGTTTACGTCCTCGCCAAGAGACCCAGTACTTC. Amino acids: CASSLRPRQETQYF.

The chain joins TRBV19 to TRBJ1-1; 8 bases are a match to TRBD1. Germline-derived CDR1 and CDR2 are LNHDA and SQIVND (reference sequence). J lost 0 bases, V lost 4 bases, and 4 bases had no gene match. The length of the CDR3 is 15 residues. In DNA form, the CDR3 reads TGTGCCAGTAGTACTGACAGGGGCCTGAACACTGAAGCTTTCTTT. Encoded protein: CASSTDRGLNTEAFF.

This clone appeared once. CDR3: CASIQGANYGYTF. The CDR3 nucleotides read TGTGCCAGCATACAGGGAGCTAACTATGGCTACACCTTC. The J gene is TRBJ1-2, the V gene TRBV6-6; D is possibly TRBD1 (6 bases). Germline loops: CDR1 MNHNY, CDR2 SVGAGI (reference sequence). Trimming took off 7 bases at V and 0 bases at J, with 9 bases between the two ends. The CDR3 is 13 residues long.

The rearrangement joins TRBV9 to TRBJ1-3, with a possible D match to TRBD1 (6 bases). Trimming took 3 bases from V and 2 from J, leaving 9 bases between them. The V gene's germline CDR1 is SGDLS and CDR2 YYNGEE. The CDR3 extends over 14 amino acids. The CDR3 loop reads CASSAQGPGNTIYF. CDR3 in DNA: TGTGCCAGCAGCGCACAGGGACCTGGAAACACCATATATTTT.

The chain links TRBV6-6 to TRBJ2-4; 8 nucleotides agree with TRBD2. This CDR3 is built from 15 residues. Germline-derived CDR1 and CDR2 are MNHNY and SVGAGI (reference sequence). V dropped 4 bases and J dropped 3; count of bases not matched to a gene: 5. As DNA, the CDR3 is TGTGCCAGCAGTTCGACCACTAGCGGCAAAAACATTCAGTACTTC. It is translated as CASSSTTSGKNIQYF.

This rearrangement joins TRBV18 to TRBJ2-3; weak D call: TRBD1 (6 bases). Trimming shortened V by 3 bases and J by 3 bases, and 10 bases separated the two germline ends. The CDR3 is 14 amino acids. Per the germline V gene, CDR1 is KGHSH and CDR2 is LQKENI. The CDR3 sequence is CASSPRQGTDTQYF. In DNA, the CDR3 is TGTGCCAGCTCACCGCGGCAGGGGACAGATACGCAGTATTTT.

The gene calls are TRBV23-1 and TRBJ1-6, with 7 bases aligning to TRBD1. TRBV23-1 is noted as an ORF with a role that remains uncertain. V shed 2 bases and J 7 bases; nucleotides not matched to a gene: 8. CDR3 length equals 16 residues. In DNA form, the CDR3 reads TGCGCCAGCAGTCAAAGTCCGGGACAGAAAAATTCACCCCTCCACTTT. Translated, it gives CASSQSPGQKNSPLHF.

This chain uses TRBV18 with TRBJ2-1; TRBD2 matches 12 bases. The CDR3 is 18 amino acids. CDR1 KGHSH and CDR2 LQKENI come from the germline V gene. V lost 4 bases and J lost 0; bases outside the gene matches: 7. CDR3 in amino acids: CASSLLAGGPSSYNEQFF. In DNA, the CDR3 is TGTGCCAGCTCACTCCTAGCGGGGGGGCCGAGCTCCTACAATGAGCAGTTCTTC.

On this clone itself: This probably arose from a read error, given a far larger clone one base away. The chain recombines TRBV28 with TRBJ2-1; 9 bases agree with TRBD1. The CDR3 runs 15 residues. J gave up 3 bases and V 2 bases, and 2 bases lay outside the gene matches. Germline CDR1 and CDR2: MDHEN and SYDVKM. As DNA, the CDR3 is TGTGCCAGCAGTTTACTGGACAGGGGCTACAATGAGCAGTTCTTC. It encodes CASSLLDRGYNEQFF.

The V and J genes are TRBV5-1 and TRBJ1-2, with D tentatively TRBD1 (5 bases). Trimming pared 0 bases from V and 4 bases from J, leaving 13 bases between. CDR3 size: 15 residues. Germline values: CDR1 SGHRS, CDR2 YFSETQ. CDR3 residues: CASSLDRGEGYGYTF. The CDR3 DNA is TGCGCCAGCAGCTTGGACCGGGGGGAGGGCTATGGCTACACCTTC.

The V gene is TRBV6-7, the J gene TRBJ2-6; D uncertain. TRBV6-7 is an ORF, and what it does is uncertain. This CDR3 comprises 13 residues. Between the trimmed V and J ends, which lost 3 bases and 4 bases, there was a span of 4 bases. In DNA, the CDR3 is TGTGCCAGCAGTTATAGAGGGGCCAACGTCCTGACTTTC. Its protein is CASSYRGANVLTF.

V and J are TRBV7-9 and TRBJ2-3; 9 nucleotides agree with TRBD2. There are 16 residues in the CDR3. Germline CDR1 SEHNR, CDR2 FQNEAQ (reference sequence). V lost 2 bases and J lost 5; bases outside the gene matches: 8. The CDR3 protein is CASSLSNAGGQDTQYF. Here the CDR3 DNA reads TGTGCCAGCAGCTTATCCAACGCGGGGGGGCAAGATACGCAGTATTTT.

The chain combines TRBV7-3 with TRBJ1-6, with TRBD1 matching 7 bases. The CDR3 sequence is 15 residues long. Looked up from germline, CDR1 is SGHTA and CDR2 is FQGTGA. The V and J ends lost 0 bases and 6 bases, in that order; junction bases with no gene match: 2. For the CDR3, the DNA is TGTGCCAGCAGCTTAACAGGGGGCTTTAATTCACCCCTCCACTTT. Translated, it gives CASSLTGGFNSPLHF.

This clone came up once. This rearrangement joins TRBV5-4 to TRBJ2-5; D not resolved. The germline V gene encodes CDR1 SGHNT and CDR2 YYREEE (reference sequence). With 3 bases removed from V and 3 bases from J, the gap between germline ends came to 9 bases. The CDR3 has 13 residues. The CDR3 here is CASSSNREETQYF. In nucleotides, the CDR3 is TGTGCCAGCAGCTCCAATCGGGAAGAGACCCAGTACTTC. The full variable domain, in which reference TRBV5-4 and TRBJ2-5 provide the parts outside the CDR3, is ETGVTQSPTHLIKTRGQQVTLRCSSQSGHNTVSWYQQALGQGPQFIFQYYREEENGRGNFPPRFSGLQFPNYSSELNVNALELDDSALYLCASSSNREETQYFGPGTRLLVL.

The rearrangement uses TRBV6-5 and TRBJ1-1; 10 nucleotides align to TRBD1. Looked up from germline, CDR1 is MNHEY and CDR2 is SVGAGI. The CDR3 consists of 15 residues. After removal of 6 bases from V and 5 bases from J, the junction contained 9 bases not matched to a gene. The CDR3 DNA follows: TGTGCCAGCAGACCCAGACAGGGGGCGGGAACTGAAGCTTTCTTT. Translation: CASRPRQGAGTEAFF.

DNA for the CDR3: TGTGCCAGCAGCTTCCTCAGGCTGAACACTGAAGCTTTCTTT. Translated, it gives CASSFLRLNTEAFF. The chain employs TRBV7-8 and TRBJ1-1; no definite D call. This CDR3 has 14 residues. Germline V gives CDR1 SGHVS, CDR2 FQNEAQ. V was cut by 3 bases and J by 0 bases, with 8 bases left in between.

The CDR3 spells CASSQARGGATEAFF. The CDR3 DNA reads TGCGCCAGCAGCCAGGCTAGAGGGGGAGCGACTGAAGCTTTCTTT. This chain connects TRBV4-3 to TRBJ1-1; possible D gene TRBD1, 6 bases. V gave up 3 bases and J gave up 5 bases, with 16 bases separating them. The germline CDR1 and CDR2 sequences are LGHNA and YSLEER. The length of the CDR3 is 15 residues.

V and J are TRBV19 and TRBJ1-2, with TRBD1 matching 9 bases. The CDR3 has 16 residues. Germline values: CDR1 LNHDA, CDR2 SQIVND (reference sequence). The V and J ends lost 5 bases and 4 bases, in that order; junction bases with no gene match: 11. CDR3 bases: TGTGCCAGTAGTCTCCGACAGGGGGGGACTTTCTATGGCTACACCTTC. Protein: CASSLRQGGTFYGYTF.